The sequence of this TCR beta chain was determined in a study of blood T cell repertoires in COVID-19. Study-level information: COVID-19 samples from acute and convalescent phases originated in the United States, Italy and Spain. PBMCs, B-cell-depleted T cells, or T cells were the source of the cDNA or gDNA that made up the material.

Under the authors' procedure: Reference gene primer amplification gave nucleated cell count estimates. Assay used: immunoSEQ multiplex PCR; TCRdb lists only in-frame clones, some missing. The DNA was the basis for D and trimming; V, J and clone size are from that table. The sample lists some 320,000 clones, around 87% seen once, with approximately 7.8% in the top ten. Germline values: CDR1 KGHSH, CDR2 LQKENI. This CDR3 comprises 14 residues. The V end lost 0 bases, the J end lost 0 bases, and 4 bases lay between the germline ends. The chain has TRBV18 and TRBJ2-3; D is unclear. What was sequenced was peripheral blood. The TCR originated in a woman aged 45-65 years who had recovered from COVID-19. The CDR3, as DNA: TGTGCCAGCTCACCACCCAGTAGCACAGATACGCAGTATTTT. Protein sequence: CASSPPSSTDTQYF.